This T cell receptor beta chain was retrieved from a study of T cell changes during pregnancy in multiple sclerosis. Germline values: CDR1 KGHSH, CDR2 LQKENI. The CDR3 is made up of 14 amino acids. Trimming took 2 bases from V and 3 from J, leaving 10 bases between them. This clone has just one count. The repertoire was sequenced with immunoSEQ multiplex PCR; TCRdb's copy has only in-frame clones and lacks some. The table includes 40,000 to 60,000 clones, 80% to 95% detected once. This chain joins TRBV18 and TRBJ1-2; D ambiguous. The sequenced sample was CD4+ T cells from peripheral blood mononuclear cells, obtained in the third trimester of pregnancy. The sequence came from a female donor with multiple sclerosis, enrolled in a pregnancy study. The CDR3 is CASSPDGSHYGYTF. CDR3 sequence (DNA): TGTGCCAGCTCACCAGACGGGTCCCACTATGGCTACACCTTC.